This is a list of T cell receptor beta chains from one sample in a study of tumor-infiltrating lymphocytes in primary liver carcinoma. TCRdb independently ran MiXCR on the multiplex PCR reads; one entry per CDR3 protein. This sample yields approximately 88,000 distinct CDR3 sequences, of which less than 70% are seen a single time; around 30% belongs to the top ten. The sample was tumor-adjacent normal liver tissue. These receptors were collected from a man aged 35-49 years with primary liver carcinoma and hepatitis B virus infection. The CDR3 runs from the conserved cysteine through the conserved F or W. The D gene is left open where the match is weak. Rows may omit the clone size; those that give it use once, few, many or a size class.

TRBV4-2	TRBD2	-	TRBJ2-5	CTSSQDWGLAVETQYF	TGTACCAGCAGCCAAGATTGGGGACTAGCTGTAGAGACCCAATACTTC
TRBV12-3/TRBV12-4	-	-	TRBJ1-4	CASSPPDAGSHEKVFF	TGTGCCAGCAGTCCCCCCGATGCCGGTTCGCACGAAAAAGTGTTCTTT
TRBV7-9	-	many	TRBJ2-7	CASSPAPKIGSTDYEQYF	TGTGCCAGCAGCCCCGCTCCCAAAATAGGGTCCACGGACTACGAGCAGTACTTC
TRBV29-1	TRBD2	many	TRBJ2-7	CSVGGLAGQVREQYF	TGCAGCGTTGGGGGACTAGCGGGTCAGGTTCGGGAGCAGTACTTC
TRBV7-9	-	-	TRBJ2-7	CASSLGLGASCEQYF	TGTGCCAGCAGCTTAGGGTTGGGGGCGTCCTGCGAGCAGTACTTC
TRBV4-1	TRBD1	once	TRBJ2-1	CASSPKGQGADEQFF	TGCGCCAGCAGCCCGAAGGGACAGGGGGCAGATGAGCAGTTCTTC
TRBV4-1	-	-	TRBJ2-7	CASSQLLLALPDKLGSYELYF	TGCGCCAGCAGCCAGCTTCTTCTTGCCCTACCGGACAAACTTGGTTCCTACGAGCTGTACTTT
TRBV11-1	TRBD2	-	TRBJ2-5	CASSFGEISGRPRETQYF	TGTGCCAGCAGCTTCGGGGAGATCAGCGGGAGGCCGAGGGAGACCCAGTACTTC
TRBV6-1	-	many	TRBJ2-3	CASSRATDGSPDTQYF	TGTGCCAGCAGTCGCGCTACTGACGGGAGCCCAGATACGCAGTATTTT
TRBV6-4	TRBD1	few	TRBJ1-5	CASSEQGGNVAQPQHF	TGTGCCAGCAGTGAACAGGGGGGTAATGTGGCTCAGCCCCAGCATTTT
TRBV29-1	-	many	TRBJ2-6	CSVEASGTGANVLTF	TGCAGCGTTGAAGCCTCCGGGACAGGGGCCAACGTCCTGACTTTC
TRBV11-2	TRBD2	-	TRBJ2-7	CTSAAQRGSYEQYF	TGTACCAGTGCGGCTCAGCGGGGTTCCTACGAACAGTACTTC
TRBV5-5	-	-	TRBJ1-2	CASSVRGGADGYTF	TGTGCCAGCAGCGTCCGGGGCGGGGCCGATGGCTACACCTTC
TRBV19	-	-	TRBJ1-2	CASGPRPHYGYTF	TGTGCCAGTGGTCCTAGACCGCACTATGGCTACACCTTC
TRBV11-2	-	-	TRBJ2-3	CASSHASTNTQYF	TGTGCCAGCAGCCATGCCTCCACAAATACGCAGTATTTT
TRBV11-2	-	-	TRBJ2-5	CASRFSPGSGQETQYF	TGTGCCAGCAGGTTTTCCCCCGGTAGTGGACAAGAGACCCAGTACTTC
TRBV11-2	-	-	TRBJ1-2	CASSLGAGVRGYTF	TGTGCCAGCAGCTTAGGGGCGGGAGTGCGAGGCTACACCTTC
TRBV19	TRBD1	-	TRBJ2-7	CASSMRTGVFEQYF	TGTGCCAGTAGTATGAGGACAGGGGTCTTCGAGCAGTACTTC
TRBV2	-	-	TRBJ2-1	CASSQGSRYNEQFF	TGTGCCAGCAGTCAAGGATCCCGATACAATGAGCAGTTCTTT
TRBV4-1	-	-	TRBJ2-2	CASSQGPGGEPLF	TGCGCCAGCAGCCAAGGACCAGGCGGGGAGCCGCTTTTT
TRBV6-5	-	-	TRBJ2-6	CASSYDSSGANVLTF	TGTGCCAGCAGTTACGACAGCTCTGGGGCCAACGTCCTGACTTTC
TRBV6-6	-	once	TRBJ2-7	CASRPSVRVDYEQYF	TGTGCCAGCAGACCGTCGGTCAGGGTTGACTACGAGCAGTACTTC
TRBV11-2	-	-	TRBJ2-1	CTSSLEVGAGPHNEQFF	TGTACCAGCAGCTTAGAGGTGGGGGCAGGGCCCCACAATGAGCAGTTCTTC
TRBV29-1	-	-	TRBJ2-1	CSVEGRDSPLYEQLF	TGCAGCGTCGAAGGAAGGGACTCCCCTCTCTATGAGCAGCTCTTC
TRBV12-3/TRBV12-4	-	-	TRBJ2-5	CVSTMGDSQETQYF	TGTGTCAGCACCATGGGGGACTCCCAAGAGACCCAGTACTTC
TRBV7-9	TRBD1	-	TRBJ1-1	CASSLVGQVVRTEAFF	TGTGCCAGCAGCTTAGTGGGACAGGTAGTAAGAACTGAAGCTTTCTTT
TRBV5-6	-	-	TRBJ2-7	CASSLGWGSGKSHEQYF	TGTGCCAGCAGCTTGGGATGGGGGTCAGGGAAATCCCACGAGCAGTACTTC
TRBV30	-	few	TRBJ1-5	CAWAGLYNQPQHF	TGTGCCTGGGCGGGACTCTACAATCAGCCCCAGCATTTT
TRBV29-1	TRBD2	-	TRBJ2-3	CSVEVLAGVDTQYF	TGCAGCGTTGAAGTACTAGCGGGAGTGGATACGCAGTATTTT
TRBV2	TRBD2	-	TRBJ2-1	CASSPLAGGLNEQFF	TGTGCCAGCAGCCCACTAGCGGGAGGACTCAATGAGCAGTTCTTC
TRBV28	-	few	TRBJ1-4	CASSPTLATNEKLFF	TGTGCCAGCAGCCCTACCCTCGCAACTAATGAAAAACTGTTTTTT
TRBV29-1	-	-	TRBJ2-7	CSVPDGAGSNEQYF	TGCAGCGTCCCTGATGGGGCAGGGTCAAACGAGCAGTACTTC
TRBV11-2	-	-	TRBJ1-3	CASSPTGSGSTIYF	TGTGCCAGCAGCCCCACGGGCTCTGGGAGCACTATATATTTT
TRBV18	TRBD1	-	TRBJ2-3	CASPDRGPTDTQYF	TGTGCCAGCCCCGACAGGGGGCCCACAGATACGCAGTATTTT
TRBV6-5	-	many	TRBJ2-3	CASSYALFPGRDTQYF	TGTGCCAGCAGTTACGCCCTTTTCCCGGGGAGAGATACGCAGTATTTT
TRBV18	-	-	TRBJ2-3	CASSPRRDTDTQYF	TGTGCCAGCTCACCACGCCGTGACACAGATACGCAGTATTTT
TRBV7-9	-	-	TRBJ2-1	CASSLGASYNEQFF	TGTGCCAGCAGCTTAGGGGCGAGCTACAATGAGCAGTTCTTC
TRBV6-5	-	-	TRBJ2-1	CASRTYRADDEQFF	TGTGCCAGCAGGACATACAGGGCCGACGATGAGCAGTTCTTC
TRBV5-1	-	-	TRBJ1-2	CASNGGSAEDYGYTF	TGCGCCAGCAATGGTGGTAGCGCAGAAGACTATGGCTACACCTTC
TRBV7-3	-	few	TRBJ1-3	CASSLSGGFGNTIYF	TGTGCCAGCAGCTTATCCGGGGGCTTCGGAAACACCATATATTTT
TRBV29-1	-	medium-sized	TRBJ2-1	CSVLGLYNEQFF	TGCAGCGTCTTGGGACTCTACAATGAGCAGTTCTTC
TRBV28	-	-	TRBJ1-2	CASSGVYGYTF	TGTGCCAGCTCAGGGGTCTATGGCTACACCTTC
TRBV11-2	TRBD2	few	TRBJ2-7	CASSLVAGETYEQHF	TGTGCCAGCAGCTTAGTAGCGGGAGAGACCTACGAGCAGCACTTC
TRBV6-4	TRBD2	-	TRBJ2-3	CASSDELAGGRDRQYF	TGTGCCAGCAGTGATGAACTAGCGGGAGGAAGAGATAGGCAGTATTTT
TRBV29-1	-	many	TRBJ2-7	CSVRPQDASYEQYF	TGCAGCGTCCGACCTCAGGACGCTTCCTACGAGCAGTACTTC
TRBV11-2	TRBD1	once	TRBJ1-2	CTSSVTGGYGYTF	TGTACCAGTAGCGTAACAGGGGGCTATGGCTACACCTTC
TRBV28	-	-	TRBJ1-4	CTSSFVARGEKLFF	TGTACCAGCAGTTTTGTTGCACGGGGTGAAAAACTGTTTTTT
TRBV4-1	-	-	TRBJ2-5	CASSQDMRQGETQYF	TGCGCCAGCAGCCAAGATATGCGGCAAGGAGAGACCCAGTACTTC
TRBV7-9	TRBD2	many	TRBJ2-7	CASSSRDSGSEQYF	TGTGCCAGCAGCTCCCGCGATAGCGGGAGCGAGCAGTACTTC
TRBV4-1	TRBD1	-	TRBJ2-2	CASGQGQGGELFF	TGCGCCAGTGGCCAAGGACAGGGCGGGGAGCTGTTTTTT